The rows below give T cell receptor beta chains drawn from one sample of a study of regulatory T cells in long-lasting Graves disease. One entry per CDR3 protein results from TCRdb running MiXCR on the multiplex PCR reads. The sample yields hundreds of thousands of distinct CDR3 sequences, about 15% seen once. These data also featured in a second study, about T cells in Graves' hyperthyroidism and ophthalmopathy.

This specimen consisted of peripheral blood mononuclear cells (PBMCs), obtained at new diagnosis, from a patient treated with antithyroid drugs. The receptors stem from a woman under 40 with Graves disease. The conserved cysteine and the conserved F or W are not part of the CDR3 here. Some rows mark clone size as missing; the rest say once, few, many or name a class of expanded clone.

j_gene	v_gene	abundance	CDR3aa
TRBJ2-1	TRBV7-6	many	ASSLGGTGTSGYNEQF
TRBJ2-1	TRBV24-1	many	ATSESKLGEQF
TRBJ2-1	TRBV28	NA	ASSSTSGNNEQF
TRBJ1-5	TRBV11-2	many	ASSLGQGGFGNQPQH
TRBJ1-5	TRBV6-2/TRBV6-3	few	ASSYGGDRLSNQPQH
TRBJ1-2	TRBV19	many	ASSIGSAGGFGYT
TRBJ2-1	TRBV20-1	NA	SASRAGVGYNEQF
TRBJ1-3	TRBV12-3/TRBV12-4	NA	ASRGAKGGSGNTIY
TRBJ1-1	TRBV5-1	NA	ASSLGEGFPEAF
TRBJ2-1	TRBV24-1	many	ATSDYGYNEQF
TRBJ1-1	TRBV20-1	many	SATIGQMNTEAF
TRBJ2-7	TRBV6-1	many	ASSGGTMGHLGQYEQY
TRBJ2-3	TRBV7-2	many	ASSSSGKGDTQY
TRBJ2-3	TRBV7-3	NA	ASSPDSGAGGTDTQY
TRBJ2-2	TRBV20-1	many	SAWVLGTSGRTGELF
TRBJ2-1	TRBV19	few	ASSPRPRTNEQF
TRBJ2-7	TRBV30	many	AWRAKWVLAGTYEQY
TRBJ1-1	TRBV9	NA	ASSVGGGQLTEAF
TRBJ2-1	TRBV12-3/TRBV12-4	many	ASSSRTGYGTLQF
TRBJ2-3	TRBV11-3	many	ASSLGGSVDTQY
TRBJ2-1	TRBV4-1	NA	ASSQESLEEQF
TRBJ1-1	TRBV2	many	ASSGGTIKEAF
TRBJ2-7	TRBV29-1	few	SVATGSGYEQY
TRBJ2-5	TRBV24-1	many	ATSDPGLADIQETQY
TRBJ1-3	TRBV29-1	NA	SGRGVGGNTIY
TRBJ1-2	TRBV11-1	few	ASSSDRPYGYT
TRBJ1-2	TRBV7-3	NA	ASSCLRGRDCGYT
TRBJ1-1	TRBV18	many	ASSQGVRVEVTEAF
TRBJ2-1	TRBV20-1	many	SARDRALAVYNEQF
TRBJ2-5	TRBV5-6	many	ASRSGTGLGTQY